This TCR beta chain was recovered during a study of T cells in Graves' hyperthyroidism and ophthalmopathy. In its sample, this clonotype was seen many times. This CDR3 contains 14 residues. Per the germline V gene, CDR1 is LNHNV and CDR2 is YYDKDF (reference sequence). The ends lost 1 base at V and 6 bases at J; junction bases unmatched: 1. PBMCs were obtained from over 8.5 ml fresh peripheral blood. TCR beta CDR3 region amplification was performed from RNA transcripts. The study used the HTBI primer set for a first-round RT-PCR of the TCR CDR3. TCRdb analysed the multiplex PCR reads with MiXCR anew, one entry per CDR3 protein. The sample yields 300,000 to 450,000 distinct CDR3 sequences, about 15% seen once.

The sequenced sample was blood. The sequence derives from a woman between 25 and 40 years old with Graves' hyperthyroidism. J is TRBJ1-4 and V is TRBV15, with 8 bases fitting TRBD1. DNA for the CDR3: TGTGCCACCAGCAGAGTGACAGGGGATGAAAAACTGTTTTTT. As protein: CATSRVTGDEKLFF. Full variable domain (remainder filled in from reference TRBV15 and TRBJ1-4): DAMVIQNPRYQVTQFGKPVTLSCSQTLNHNVMYWYQQKSSQAPKLLFHYYDKDFNNEADTPDNFQSRRPNTSFCFLDIRSPGLGDTAMYLCATSRVTGDEKLFFGSGTQLSVL.